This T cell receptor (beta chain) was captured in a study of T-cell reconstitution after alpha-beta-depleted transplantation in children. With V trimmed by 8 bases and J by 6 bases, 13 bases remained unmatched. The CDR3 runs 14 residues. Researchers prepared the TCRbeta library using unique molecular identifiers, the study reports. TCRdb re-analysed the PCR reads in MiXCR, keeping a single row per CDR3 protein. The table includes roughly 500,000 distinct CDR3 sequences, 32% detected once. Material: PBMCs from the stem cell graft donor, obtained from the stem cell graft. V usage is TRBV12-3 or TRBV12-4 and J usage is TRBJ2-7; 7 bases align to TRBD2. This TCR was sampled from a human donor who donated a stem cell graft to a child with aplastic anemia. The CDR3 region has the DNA TGTGCCAGCGGCGGGGACTATACATATAGCGAGCAGTACTTC. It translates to CASGGDYTYSEQYF.